This record covers a single TCR beta chain. The sample comes from a study of neurological immune-mediated disorders. TCRdb recomputed calls from the 5' RACE reads with MiXCR, one row per CDR3 protein. The sample has tens of thousands of distinct CDR3 sequences; less than 5% are singletons. The CDR3 length is 13 residues. Trimming removed 6 bases at V and 0 bases at J, with 10 bases between. Germline assignment: CDR1 DFQATT and CDR2 SNEGSKA (reference sequence). This receptor was identified in a woman aged 55 to 70 with multiple sclerosis. Sequences were obtained from PBMCs. This chain uses TRBV20-1 with TRBJ2-3, with a weak D call TRBD2 (6 bases). The CDR3 spells CSAASGSTDTQYF. The CDR3 bases are TGCAGTGCAGCCAGCGGGAGCACAGATACGCAGTATTTT.